A single sample is the source of the 14 T cell receptor beta chains below, sequenced in a study of metastatic and nonmetastatic thyroid tumors. TCRdb re-clonotyped the PCR reads through MiXCR. The repertoire holds 20,000 to 25,000 clones, with approximately 35% as singletons. Nobody among the patients had been given any treatment before thyroid surgery. The material sequenced was blood. These receptor sequences come from a male donor with papillary thyroid cancer or a benign thyroid nodule (not recorded which). Some clones in this sample may be carry-over from other donors' samples.

The chain carries TRBV27 and TRBJ2-1; D not resolved. V was clipped by 5 bases and J by 0 bases, with 14 bases between them. Germline V gives CDR1 MNHEY, CDR2 SMNVEV (reference sequence). The length of the CDR3 is 16 residues. In DNA, the CDR3 is TGTGCCAGCAGTCCCCAAGGGCTAAGCTCCTACAATGAGCAGTTCTTC. Residues: CASSPQGLSSYNEQFF.

By frequency in the sample, this clone is medium-sized (0.01 to 0.1%). The chain uses TRBV4-1 and TRBJ2-7; D not resolved. Germline loops: CDR1 MGHRA, CDR2 YSYEKL. This CDR3 is 12 amino acids long. V lost 0 bases to trimming and J lost 4 bases, with 4 bases between them. The CDR3 loop is CASSQDGYEQYF. The CDR3 bases are TGCGCCAGCAGCCAAGACGGATACGAGCAGTACTTC.

This clone has more than one count but fewer than ten. The chain has TRBV27 and TRBJ2-3; 9 bases map to TRBD2. V shed 5 bases and J 0 bases; nucleotides not matched to a gene: 6. The CDR3 is made up of 16 amino acids. Germline assignment: CDR1 MNHEY and CDR2 SMNVEV (reference sequence). CDR3 in amino acids: CASSPLAGYSTDTQYF. The CDR3 DNA follows: TGTGCCAGCAGTCCCCTAGCGGGGTATAGCACAGATACGCAGTATTTT.

This clone is termed medium-sized. This chain joins TRBV9 and TRBJ2-2; 11 bases map to TRBD2. The V and J ends lost 4 bases and 3 bases, in that order; junction bases with no gene match: 5. Germline CDR1 reads SGDLS; CDR2 reads YYNGEE. The CDR3 consists of 16 residues. The DNA of the CDR3 is TGTGCCAGCAGCCAGGGACTAGCGGTTCACACCGGGGAGCTGTTTTTT. This encodes CASSQGLAVHTGELFF.

The chain is built from TRBV11-1 and TRBJ1-1, with TRBD1 identical over 7 bases. The V gene's germline CDR1 is SGHAT and CDR2 FQDESV (reference sequence). CDR3 size: 17 residues. V shed 1 base and J 2 bases; nucleotides not matched to a gene: 10. Written as DNA, the CDR3 is TGTGCCAGCAGCTTAGGCGTTTTAACAGGGGTCAACACTGAAGCTTTCTTT. Translated, it gives CASSLGVLTGVNTEAFF.

The V gene is TRBV27, the J gene TRBJ2-2; 8 bases fit TRBD1. The CDR3 is made up of 16 amino acids. Germline loops: CDR1 MNHEY, CDR2 SMNVEV (reference sequence). The ends lost 3 bases at V and 1 base at J; junction bases unmatched: 4. Here the CDR3 reads CASSFRGQGNTGELFF. The CDR3 region has the DNA TGTGCCAGCAGTTTTCGCGGACAGGGGAACACCGGGGAGCTGTTTTTT.

This clone was found many times. The chain employs TRBV6-8 and TRBJ1-2, with 10 bases lining up with TRBD1. With 5 bases clipped from V and 3 bases from J, the junction kept 12 bases outside the gene matches. Germline V lookup: CDR1 MNHGY, CDR2 SAAAGT. The CDR3 consists of 17 residues. The CDR3 bases are TGTGCCAGCAGTCCCCCCCCGCGACAGGGGGCCTACTATGGCTACACCTTC. It encodes CASSPPPRQGAYYGYTF.

The rearrangement links TRBV5-1 to TRBJ2-7; a weak D match, TRBD1 (5 bases). CDR1 is SGHRS, CDR2 YFSETQ, per germline. Trimming took 1 base from V and 2 from J, leaving 10 bases between them. This CDR3 has 14 residues. Here the CDR3 DNA reads TGCGCCAGCAGCTTGCTTCAGGGCGCCTACGAGCAGTACTTC. This translates into CASSLLQGAYEQYF.

The CDR3, as DNA: TGCAGTGCTAGAGAAGACAGGGCTGTGTACGAGACCCAGTACTTC. Its protein is CSAREDRAVYETQYF. The gene calls are TRBV20-1 and TRBJ2-5; 7 nucleotides align to TRBD1. The CDR3 contains 15 residues. Per germline, CDR1 DFQATT and CDR2 SNEGSKA (reference sequence). Losses at the gene ends were 0 bases for V and 5 bases for J; bases not matched to a gene: 9.

V gene TRBV28 combines with J gene TRBJ1-6; D gene uncertain. The CDR3 consists of 15 residues. CDR1 is MDHEN, CDR2 SYDVKM, per germline. The V end was cut by 5 bases, the J end by 7 bases, with 15 bases between. CDR3 sequence reads: CASSPRSPFNSPLHF. In nucleotides, the CDR3 is TGTGCCAGCAGTCCAAGATCCCCCTTCAATTCACCCCTCCACTTT.

There are a few counts of this clone. V is TRBV6-1 and J is TRBJ1-6; D is uncertain. The CDR3 length is 15 residues. Trimming took 4 bases from V and 8 from J, leaving 15 bases between them. Germline lookup yields CDR1 MNHNS and CDR2 SASEGT. The CDR3 DNA follows: TGTGCCAGCAGTGTCGGGTCCGCCGGATATTCACCCCTCCACTTT. Amino acids: CASSVGSAGYSPLHF.

This clone was seen only a few times. The chain carries TRBV6-1 and TRBJ2-7; the D gene could be TRBD1 or TRBD2 (6 bases each). The CDR3 length is 12 residues. Trimming removed 1 base from V and 12 bases from J, with 13 bases in between. The germline V gene encodes CDR1 MNHNS and CDR2 SASEGT. The CDR3 DNA follows: TGTGCCAGCAGTGAAGGGACGTGGGGGGCGTACTTC. Translated, it gives CASSEGTWGAYF.

The gene calls are TRBV12-3 or TRBV12-4 and TRBJ2-7, with a tentative D call TRBD1 (5 bases). CDR3 length: 13 amino acids. The V end was cut by 1 base, the J end by 5 bases, with 9 bases between. The CDR3 spells CASSLGRVHEQYF. Written as DNA, the CDR3 is TGTGCCAGCAGTTTAGGCAGGGTCCACGAGCAGTACTTC.

This clone appeared a single time. The V gene is TRBV20-1, the J gene TRBJ2-1; tentative D call: TRBD1 (6 bases). CDR1 and CDR2 (germline): DFQATT, SNEGSKA (reference sequence). The CDR3 is made up of 14 amino acids. Trimming cost V 2 bases and J 7 bases, with 15 bases left between them. The CDR3 region has the DNA TGCAGTGCTAGAAATAGGGCCGGGACAAATGAGCAGTTCTTC. It encodes CSARNRAGTNEQFF.